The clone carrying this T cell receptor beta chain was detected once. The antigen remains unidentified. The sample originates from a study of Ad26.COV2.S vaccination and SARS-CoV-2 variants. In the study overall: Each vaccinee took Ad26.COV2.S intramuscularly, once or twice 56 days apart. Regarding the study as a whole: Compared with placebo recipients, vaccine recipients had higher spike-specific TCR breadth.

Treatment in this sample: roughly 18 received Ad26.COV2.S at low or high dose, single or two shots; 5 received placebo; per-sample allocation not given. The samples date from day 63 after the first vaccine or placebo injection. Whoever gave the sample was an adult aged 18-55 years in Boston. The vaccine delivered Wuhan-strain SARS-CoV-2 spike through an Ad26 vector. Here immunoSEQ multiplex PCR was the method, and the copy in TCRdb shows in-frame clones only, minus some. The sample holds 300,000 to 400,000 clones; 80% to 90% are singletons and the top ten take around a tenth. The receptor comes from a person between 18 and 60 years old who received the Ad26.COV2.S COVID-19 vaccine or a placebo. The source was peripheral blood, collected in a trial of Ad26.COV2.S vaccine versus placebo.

In DNA, the CDR3 is TGTGCCAGCAGTCTCAGGGGATTAGGGGATGGCTACACCTTC. Translated: CASSLRGLGDGYTF. The gene calls are TRBV9 and TRBJ1-2; D possibly corresponds to TRBD1 (6 bases). With 5 bases removed from V and 6 bases from J, the gap between germline ends came to 17 bases. The CDR3 contains 14 residues. The germline V gene has CDR1 SGDLS and CDR2 YYNGEE.